The 6 T cell receptor beta chains below were found in one sample sequenced in a study of T cell responses to AZD1222 COVID-19 vaccine. The assay was immunoSEQ multiplex PCR, and TCRdb's table has in-frame clones only and misses some. The sample consists of more than 150,000 clones, 85% to 90% of them appearing once. The specimen comprised peripheral blood, sampled 28 days after the second AZD1222 dose. Every receptor here comes from an adult who received the AZD1222 COVID-19 vaccine.

The chain has TRBV4-3 and TRBJ1-6; D is possibly TRBD1 (6 bases). CDR1 LGHNA and CDR2 YSLEER come from the germline V gene. V lost 1 base, J lost 7 bases, and 11 bases lay in between. The CDR3 has 15 residues. The CDR3 is CASSQVRRGNSPLHF. The CDR3 coding sequence is TGCGCCAGCAGCCAAGTTCGCAGGGGCAATTCACCCCTCCACTTT.

Concerning this clone: At one end the junction does not follow the germline gene, possibly because of a read error. This chain connects TRBV7-7 to TRBJ2-5; TRBD2 aligns across 7 bases. Germline CDR1 SSHAT, CDR2 FNYEAQ (reference sequence). The CDR3 is 15 amino acids. In nucleotides, the CDR3 is TGTGCTAGCAGCTTAACTGGGACTACAAAAGAGACCCAGTACTTC. Protein product: CASSLTGTTKETQYF.

CDR3: CASSVHRVETEAFF. In nucleotides, the CDR3 is TGTGCCAGCAGTGTTCACAGGGTAGAAACTGAAGCTTTCTTT. V and J are TRBV6-2 or TRBV6-3 and TRBJ1-1, with D maybe TRBD1 (6 bases). V was shortened by 5 bases and J by 5 bases, with 15 bases between the two germline ends. Germline CDR1 MNHEY, CDR2 SVGEGT. The CDR3 has 14 amino acids.

The J gene is TRBJ1-1, the V gene TRBV19; a weak D match, TRBD1 (5 bases). Trimming took 7 bases from V and 13 from J, leaving 19 bases between them. Germline V gene data show CDR1 as LNHDA and CDR2 as SQIVND (reference sequence). CDR3 length: 12 residues. The CDR3 sequence: CASTQNGGLSFF. The CDR3 coding sequence is TGTGCCAGTACCCAGAACGGGGGTTTGAGTTTCTTT. Full variable domain (outside the CDR3, taken from reference TRBV19 and TRBJ1-1): DGGITQSPKYLFRKEGQNVTLSCEQNLNHDAMYWYRQDPGQGLRLIYYSQIVNDFQKGDIAEGYSVSREKKESFPLTVTSAQKNPTAFYLCASTQNGGLSFFGQGTRLTVV.

This clone was detected a few times. The chain links TRBV28 to TRBJ1-5, with 8 bases fitting TRBD1. The ends lost 6 bases at V and 7 bases at J; junction bases unmatched: 5. This CDR3 spans 13 amino acids. Germline loops: CDR1 MDHEN, CDR2 SYDVKM. DNA for the CDR3: TGTGCCAGCAGAGCTTCAGGGGGCCAGCCCCAGCATTTT. It codes for CASRASGGQPQHF. Combining the CDR3 with reference TRBV28 and TRBJ1-5 gives the whole variable domain DVKVTQSSRYLVKRTGEKVFLECVQDMDHENMFWYRQDPGLGLRLIYFSYDVKMKEKGDIPEGYSVSREKKERFSLILESASTNQTSMYLCASRASGGQPQHFGDGTRLSIL.

The rearrangement uses TRBV18 and TRBJ1-2, with a possible D match to TRBD1 (6 bases). This CDR3 has 13 residues. V lost 2 bases and J 7 bases, leaving 11 bases between the germline ends. Germline V lookup: CDR1 KGHSH, CDR2 LQKENI. CDR3 residues: CASSPSGEGGYTF. CDR3 sequence (DNA): TGTGCCAGCTCACCATCAGGGGAGGGTGGCTACACCTTC.